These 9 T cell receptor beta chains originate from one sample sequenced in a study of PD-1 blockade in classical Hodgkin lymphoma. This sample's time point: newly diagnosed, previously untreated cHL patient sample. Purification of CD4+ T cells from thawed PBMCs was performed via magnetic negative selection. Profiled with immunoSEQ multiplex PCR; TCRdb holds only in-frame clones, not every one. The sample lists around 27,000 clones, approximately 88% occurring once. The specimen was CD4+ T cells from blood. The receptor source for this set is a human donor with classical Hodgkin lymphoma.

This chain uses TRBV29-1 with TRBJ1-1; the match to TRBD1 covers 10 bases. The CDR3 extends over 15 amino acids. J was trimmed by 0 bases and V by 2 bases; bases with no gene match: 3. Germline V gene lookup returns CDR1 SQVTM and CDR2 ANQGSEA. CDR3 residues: CSVERGQGMNTEAFF. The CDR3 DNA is TGCAGCGTTGAAAGGGGACAGGGGATGAACACTGAAGCTTTCTTT.

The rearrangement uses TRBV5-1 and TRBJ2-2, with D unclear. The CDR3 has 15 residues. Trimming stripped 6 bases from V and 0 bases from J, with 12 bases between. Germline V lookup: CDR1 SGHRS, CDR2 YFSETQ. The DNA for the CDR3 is TGCGCCAGCAACTACGACACACCGAACACCGGGGAGCTGTTTTTT. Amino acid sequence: CASNYDTPNTGELFF.

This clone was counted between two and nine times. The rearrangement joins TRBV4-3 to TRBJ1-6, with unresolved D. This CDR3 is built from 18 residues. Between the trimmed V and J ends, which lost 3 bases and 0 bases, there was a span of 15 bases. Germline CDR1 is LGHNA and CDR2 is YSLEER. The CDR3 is CASSHLTDSNSYNSPLHF. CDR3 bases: TGCGCCAGCAGCCACTTAACGGACTCAAACTCCTATAATTCACCCCTCCACTTT.

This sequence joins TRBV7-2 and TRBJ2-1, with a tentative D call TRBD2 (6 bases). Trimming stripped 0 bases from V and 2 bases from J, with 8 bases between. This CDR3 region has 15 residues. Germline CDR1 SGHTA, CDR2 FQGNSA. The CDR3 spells CASSLALATYNEQFF. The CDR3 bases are TGTGCCAGCAGCTTAGCCCTAGCGACCTACAATGAGCAGTTCTTC.

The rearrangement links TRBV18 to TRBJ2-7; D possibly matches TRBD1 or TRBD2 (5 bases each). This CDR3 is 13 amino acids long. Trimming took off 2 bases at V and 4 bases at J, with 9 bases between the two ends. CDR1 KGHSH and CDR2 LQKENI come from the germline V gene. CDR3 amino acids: CASSPGDEYEQYF. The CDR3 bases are TGTGCCAGCTCACCAGGGGACGAGTACGAGCAGTACTTC.

CDR3 sequence reads: CASSVGRDRGYEQYF. Written as DNA, the CDR3 is TGTGCCAGCAGCGTAGGGCGGGACAGGGGGTACGAGCAGTACTTC. V and J are TRBV9 and TRBJ2-7; 11 positions agree with TRBD1. Germline assignment: CDR1 SGDLS and CDR2 YYNGEE. Trimming at V came to 0 bases and at J to 4 bases, leaving 3 bases not matched to a gene. CDR3 length: 15 residues.

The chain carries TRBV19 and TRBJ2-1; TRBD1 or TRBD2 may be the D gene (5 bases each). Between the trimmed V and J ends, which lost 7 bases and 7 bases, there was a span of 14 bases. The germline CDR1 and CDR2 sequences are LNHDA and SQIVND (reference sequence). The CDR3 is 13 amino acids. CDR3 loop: CASTVGESNEQFF. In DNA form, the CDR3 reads TGTGCCAGTACGGTGGGGGAGTCGAATGAGCAGTTCTTC.

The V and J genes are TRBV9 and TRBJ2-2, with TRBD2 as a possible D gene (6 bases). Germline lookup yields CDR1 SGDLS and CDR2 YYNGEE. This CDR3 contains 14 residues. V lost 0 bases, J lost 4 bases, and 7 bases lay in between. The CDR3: CASSVDGSTGELFF. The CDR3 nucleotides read TGTGCCAGCAGCGTAGACGGGAGCACCGGGGAGCTGTTTTTT. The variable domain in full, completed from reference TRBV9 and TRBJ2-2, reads DSGVTQTPKHLITATGQRVTLRCSPRSGDLSVYWYQQSLDQGLQFLIQYYNGEERAKGNILERFSAQQFPDLHSELNLSSLELGDSALYFCASSVDGSTGELFFGEGSRLTVL.

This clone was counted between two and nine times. For the CDR3, the DNA is TGTGCCATCAGTGAGCGTAACTATGGCTACACCTTC. It yields the protein CAISERNYGYTF. The rearrangement links TRBV10-3 to TRBJ1-2; D is ambiguous. Germline V gives CDR1 ENHRY, CDR2 SYGVKD. The CDR3 runs 12 residues. Trimming took off 2 bases at V and 1 base at J, with 2 bases between the two ends.